The clone carrying this TCR beta chain was detected only a few times. The data were taken from a study of T-cell reconstitution after alpha-beta-depleted transplantation in children. The CDR3 is made up of 14 amino acids. Germline CDR1 MNHEY, CDR2 SVGEGT. V dropped 5 bases and J dropped 0 bases, with 8 bases sitting between them. Molecular barcoding with unique molecular identifiers was used for the TCRbeta library. TCRdb reprocessed the PCR reads with MiXCR, giving one entry per CDR3 protein. The sample has about a million distinct CDR3 sequences, about 29% seen once. The receptor comes from a boy under three years old who had a stem cell transplant for SCID, so the T cells may come from the graft donor. The specimen was PBMCs, mostly from graft donor cells, collected 360 days after TCRalphabeta/CD19-depleted stem cell transplant. V usage is TRBV6-2 or TRBV6-3 and J usage is TRBJ2-4; no clear D. CDR3 loop: CASSTILAKNIQYF. CDR3 bases: TGTGCCAGCAGTACCATTCTAGCCAAAAACATTCAGTACTTC.